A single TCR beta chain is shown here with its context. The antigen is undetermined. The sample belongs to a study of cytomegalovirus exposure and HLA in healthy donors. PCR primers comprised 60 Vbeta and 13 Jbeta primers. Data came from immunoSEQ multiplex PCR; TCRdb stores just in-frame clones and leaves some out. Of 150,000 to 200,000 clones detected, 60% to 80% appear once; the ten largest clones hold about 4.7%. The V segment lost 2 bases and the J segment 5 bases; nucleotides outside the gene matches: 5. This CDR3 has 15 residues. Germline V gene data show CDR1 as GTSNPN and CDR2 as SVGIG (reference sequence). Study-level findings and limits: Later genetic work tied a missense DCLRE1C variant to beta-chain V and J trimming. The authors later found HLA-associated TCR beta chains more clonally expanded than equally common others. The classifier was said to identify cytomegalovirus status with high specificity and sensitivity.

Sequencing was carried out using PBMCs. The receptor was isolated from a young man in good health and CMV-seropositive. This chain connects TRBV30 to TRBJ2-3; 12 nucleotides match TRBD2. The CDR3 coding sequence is TGTGCCTGGAGTCCCCTAGCGGGGGGGCAAGATACGCAGTATTTT. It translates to CAWSPLAGGQDTQYF.